This T cell receptor (beta chain) was recovered during a study of T cells after yellow fever vaccination. Study-wide context: Libraries from low-cell-number fractions were prepared with the SMART-Seq v4 Ultra Low Input RNA kit.

Using its own MiXCR run on the 5' RACE reads, TCRdb lists one record per CDR3 protein. This sample has 240,000 or so distinct CDR3 sequences; 6.9% occur once, and the top ten carry approximately 0.84%. Comments on this clonotype: Its specificity is unknown.

Germline CDR1 is SGHTA and CDR2 is FQGNSA. The CDR3 is made up of 15 amino acids. Trimming removed 5 bases at V and 5 bases at J, with 19 bases between. Study-level results: Weaker overall, the secondary response nonetheless peaked faster (day 5 versus 15).

The material was CD4+ T cells sorted from PBMCs, obtained 15 days after the yellow fever booster vaccination. This receptor was taken from a man younger than 45 who received the YFV17D yellow fever vaccine. This sequence joins TRBV7-2 and TRBJ2-7; TRBD1 or TRBD2 may be the D gene (5 bases each). This chain's CDR3 is CASSLRDRTGHEQYF. The CDR3 DNA reads TGTGCCAGCAGCCTACGGGACCGCACTGGTCACGAGCAGTACTTC.